The TCR beta chain described here comes from a study of patients and donors after allogeneic stem cell transplantation. This clonotype was seen ten or more times. CDR3 size: 12 residues. Germline V gene lookup returns CDR1 SGHDT and CDR2 YYEEEE. The V and J ends lost 2 bases and 11 bases respectively, with 11 bases between them. Each CDR3 protein gets one entry after TCRdb re-called the RT-PCR reads with MiXCR. The profile shows 390,000 or so distinct CDR3 sequences, 16% of them singletons. The sample was blood, either unsorted or a sorted T cell fraction (not recorded which). This chain joins TRBV5-6 and TRBJ1-3; D remains unclear. The clonotype comes from a human donor who was either an allogeneic HSCT recipient or a stem cell or donor lymphocyte infusion donor (not recorded which). It is not recorded whose cells these are; they may come from a transplant donor. The CDR3 is CASSLRNWAIYF. CDR3 DNA: TGTGCCAGCAGCTTAAGGAATTGGGCCATATATTTT.